Listed below are T cell receptor beta chains from one sample, sequenced in a study of CD8 T cells in Susac syndrome. TCRdb re-called the immunoSEQ multiplex PCR reads with MiXCR, one entry per CDR3 protein. In the table there are some 150,000 distinct CDR3 sequences, 90% to 95% of which are singletons. Source material: CD4+ T cells from PBMCs. These receptor sequences come from a human donor with Susac syndrome. CDR3s include the opening cysteine and the closing phenylalanine or tryptophan. The D gene is left open where the match is weak. Clone size is given for some rows only: seen once, a few or many times, or a class if the clone is expanded.

d_gene: -; abundance: -; j_gene: TRBJ2-5; v_gene: TRBV29-1; CDR3aa: CSSRDIGRETQYF; CDR3nt: TGCAGCAGCCGGGACATAGGGAGGGAGACCCAGTACTTC
d_gene: TRBD1; abundance: -; j_gene: TRBJ2-1; v_gene: TRBV29-1; CDR3aa: CSGGKTGDNEQFF; CDR3nt: TGCAGCGGGGGGAAGACAGGGGACAATGAGCAGTTCTTC
d_gene: -; abundance: once; j_gene: TRBJ2-5; v_gene: TRBV29-1; CDR3aa: CSAMWGVGETQYF; CDR3nt: TGCAGCGCTATGTGGGGGGTAGGGGAGACCCAGTACTTC
d_gene: -; abundance: -; j_gene: TRBJ1-6; v_gene: TRBV24-1; CDR3aa: CATSDLLGLLANSPLHF; CDR3nt: TGTGCCACCAGTGATTTGTTAGGCCTGTTGGCTAATTCACCCCTCCACTTT
d_gene: -; abundance: -; j_gene: TRBJ2-7; v_gene: TRBV12-3/TRBV12-4; CDR3aa: CASSSALNYEQYF; CDR3nt: TGTGCCAGCAGTTCGGCCCTAAACTACGAGCAGTACTTC
d_gene: -; abundance: -; j_gene: TRBJ2-2; v_gene: TRBV24-1; CDR3aa: CATSETDGMNTGELFF; CDR3nt: TGTGCCACCAGTGAGACGGACGGGATGAACACCGGGGAGCTGTTTTTT
d_gene: -; abundance: -; j_gene: TRBJ2-4; v_gene: TRBV6-1; CDR3aa: CASRPLLVQAKNIQYF; CDR3nt: TGTGCCAGCAGACCACTACTAGTACAGGCCAAAAACATTCAGTACTTC
d_gene: -; abundance: -; j_gene: TRBJ2-1; v_gene: TRBV6-5; CDR3aa: CASRPRTRYNEQFF; CDR3nt: TGTGCCAGCAGGCCGAGGACCCGTTACAATGAGCAGTTCTTC
d_gene: -; abundance: -; j_gene: TRBJ1-1; v_gene: TRBV5-1; CDR3aa: CASFRTEMNTEAFF; CDR3nt: TGCGCCAGCTTCCGGACGGAAATGAACACTGAAGCTTTCTTT
d_gene: TRBD1; abundance: -; j_gene: TRBJ1-1; v_gene: TRBV9; CDR3aa: CASSVTGRTEAFF; CDR3nt: TGTGCCAGCAGCGTGACAGGGAGGACTGAAGCTTTCTTT
d_gene: -; abundance: -; j_gene: TRBJ2-5; v_gene: TRBV3-1; CDR3aa: CASSLTSWYQETQYF; CDR3nt: TGTGCCAGCAGCTTGACGAGCTGGTACCAAGAGACCCAGTACTTC
d_gene: TRBD1; abundance: -; j_gene: TRBJ2-7; v_gene: TRBV7-9; CDR3aa: CASSSRDSTHEQYF; CDR3nt: TGTGCCAGCAGCTCCCGGGACAGTACCCACGAGCAGTACTTC
d_gene: -; abundance: -; j_gene: TRBJ2-3; v_gene: TRBV29-1; CDR3aa: CSVVREPDRDTQYF; CDR3nt: TGCAGCGTTGTCAGGGAACCAGATAGGGATACGCAGTATTTT
d_gene: TRBD2; abundance: -; j_gene: TRBJ2-1; v_gene: TRBV6-4; CDR3aa: CASSPGGGRYNEQFF; CDR3nt: TGTGCCAGCAGCCCCGGGGGGGGGAGATACAATGAGCAGTTCTTC
d_gene: TRBD1; abundance: -; j_gene: TRBJ2-2; v_gene: TRBV3-1; CDR3aa: CASRLTGATGELFF; CDR3nt: TGTGCCAGCCGTTTAACAGGGGCCACCGGGGAGCTGTTTTTT
d_gene: TRBD1; abundance: -; j_gene: TRBJ2-1; v_gene: TRBV7-2; CDR3aa: CASSFGRGRFNEQFF; CDR3nt: TGTGCCAGCAGCTTTGGCAGGGGGAGATTTAATGAGCAGTTCTTC